The 25 T cell receptor beta chains listed next were all sequenced from one sample in a study of cytomegalovirus exposure and HLA in healthy donors. Primers: 60 Vbeta forward and 13 Jbeta reverse. Data came from immunoSEQ multiplex PCR; TCRdb stores just in-frame clones and leaves some out. The table shows some 96,000 clones, with roughly four fifths occurring only once. The sequenced material came from PBMCs. The receptors shown here come from a woman aged 55 to 70 in good health and CMV-seropositive.

The J gene is TRBJ2-5, the V gene TRBV5-4; 9 positions agree with TRBD2. J lost 9 bases, V lost 0 bases, and 6 bases had no gene match. The germline V gene encodes CDR1 SGHNT and CDR2 YYREEE (reference sequence). The CDR3 extends over 14 amino acids. The CDR3 reads CASSLDSGSSSQYF. CDR3 nucleotides: TGTGCCAGCAGCTTGGATAGCGGGAGTTCGTCCCAGTACTTC.

The chain is built from TRBV30 and TRBJ2-1, with 10 bases fitting TRBD2. The V gene end was trimmed by 0 bases and the J gene end by 4 bases; junction bases not matched to a gene: 6. From germline, CDR1 is GTSNPN and CDR2 SVGIG (reference sequence). There are 16 residues in the CDR3. CDR3 in DNA: TGTGCCTGGAGTGTAGGCCGGACTAGCGGATACAATGAGCAGTTCTTC. Translating gives CAWSVGRTSGYNEQFF.

This chain links TRBV29-1 with TRBJ2-1; TRBD2 matches at 12 bases. J lost 4 bases, V lost 1 base, and 2 bases had no gene match. Per the germline V gene, CDR1 is SQVTM and CDR2 is ANQGSEA. The CDR3 length is 15 residues. CDR3 loop: CSVEGTSGAYNEQFF. As DNA, the CDR3 is TGCAGCGTTGAAGGGACTAGCGGGGCTTACAATGAGCAGTTCTTC.

The chain uses TRBV4-1 and TRBJ2-7, with TRBD1 matching over 9 bases. V was clipped by 6 bases and J by 4 bases; unmatched bases: 10. CDR3 size: 15 residues. The germline V gene encodes CDR1 MGHRA and CDR2 YSYEKL. CDR3 sequence: CASSNTGTGQYEQYF. DNA of the CDR3: TGCGCCAGCAGTAACACCGGGACAGGGCAATACGAGCAGTACTTC.

The V and J genes are TRBV28 and TRBJ1-2, with TRBD1 identical over 11 bases. V gave up 6 bases and J gave up 4 bases; unmatched junction bases: 10. Germline V gives CDR1 MDHEN, CDR2 SYDVKM. CDR3 size: 16 residues. DNA of the CDR3: TGTGCCAGCAGACAAATGGGGACAGGGGGGAGCTATGGCTACACCTTC. This encodes CASRQMGTGGSYGYTF.

This clone was counted between two and nine times. The chain couples TRBV4-1 to TRBJ2-7; TRBD2 might be the D (6 bases). CDR1 and CDR2 from the germline V gene are MGHRA and YSYEKL. The CDR3 consists of 15 residues. V lost 8 bases, J lost 2 bases, and 19 bases lay in between. CDR3 loop: CASRRLGEAAYEQYF. The CDR3 DNA is TGCGCCAGCCGACGGTTAGGGGAGGCCGCCTACGAGCAGTACTTC.

In nucleotides, the CDR3 is TGTGCCAGCAGTTTGGGTGGGAGCTCCTACAATGAGCAGTTCTTC. Protein product: CASSLGGSSYNEQFF. This chain links TRBV27 with TRBJ2-1; D might be TRBD2 (5 bases). Trimming shortened V by 3 bases and J by 0 bases, and 9 bases separated the two germline ends. Germline V gene sequence: CDR1 MNHEY, CDR2 SMNVEV (reference sequence). The length of the CDR3 is 15 residues.

The J gene is TRBJ2-7, the V gene TRBV18; D remains unclear. Germline CDR1 and CDR2: KGHSH and LQKENI. The CDR3 contains 12 residues. The ends were cut back, 2 bases at V and 7 bases at J, with 9 bases in the middle. This chain's CDR3 is CASSPASREQYF. The CDR3 DNA sequence: TGTGCCAGCTCACCAGCGTCGAGGGAGCAGTACTTC.

This chain links TRBV6-5 with TRBJ1-4; D is ambiguous. This CDR3 region has 15 residues. The V gene lost 4 bases and the J gene lost 7 bases, with 16 bases spanning the gap. Germline V gene lookup returns CDR1 MNHEY and CDR2 SVGAGI. The CDR3 spells CASSFQPRPGEKLFF. CDR3 DNA: TGTGCCAGCAGTTTTCAACCCCGACCGGGTGAAAAACTGTTTTTT.

This clone was seen once. This rearrangement joins TRBV11-2 to TRBJ2-7; D might be TRBD1 (5 bases). The CDR3 length is 15 residues. Germline V gene data show CDR1 as SGHAT and CDR2 as FQNNGV. V lost 1 base and J 4 bases, leaving 14 bases between the germline ends. Here the CDR3 reads CASSLGSGWGYEQYF. In nucleotides, the CDR3 is TGTGCCAGCAGCTTAGGGTCAGGGTGGGGATACGAGCAGTACTTC.

The J gene is TRBJ1-2, the V gene TRBV5-1, with TRBD1 matching 7 bases. V lost 2 bases and J lost 8; bases outside the gene matches: 9. This CDR3 is 14 amino acids long. Per germline, CDR1 SGHRS and CDR2 YFSETQ. This CDR3 is CASSLTGAARGYTF. CDR3 sequence (DNA): TGCGCCAGCAGCTTAACAGGGGCGGCGCGCGGCTACACCTTC. Based on the CDR3 plus reference TRBV5-1 and TRBJ1-2, the full variable domain is KAGVTQTPRYLIKTRGQQVTLSCSPISGHRSVSWYQQTPGQGLQFLFEYFSETQRNKGNFPGRFSGRQFSNSRSEMNVSTLELGDSALYLCASSLTGAARGYTFGSGTRLTVV.

The V and J genes are TRBV2 and TRBJ2-7; D perhaps matches TRBD1 (6 bases). The CDR3 spans 15 residues. V lost 0 bases, J lost 4 bases, and 13 bases lay in between. In germline, CDR1 is SNHLY, CDR2 FYNNEI. The CDR3 DNA reads as TGTGCCAGCAGTGAAGCGATTACAGGGCGGTACGAGCAGTACTTC. It encodes CASSEAITGRYEQYF. Full variable domain (outside the CDR3, taken from reference TRBV2 and TRBJ2-7): EPEVTQTPSHQVTQMGQEVILRCVPISNHLYFYWYRQILGQKVEFLVSFYNNEISEKSEIFDDQFSVERPDGSNFTLKIRSTKLEDSAMYFCASSEAITGRYEQYFGPGTRLTVT.

The chain links TRBV7-2 to TRBJ2-1, with TRBD2 matching over 9 bases. With 5 bases clipped from V and 8 bases from J, the junction kept 7 bases outside the gene matches. CDR3 length: 14 residues. CDR1 is SGHTA, CDR2 FQGNSA, per germline. For the CDR3, the DNA is TGTGCCAGCAGCCCCCATAGCGGGAGAGATGAGCAGTTCTTC. Its protein is CASSPHSGRDEQFF.

CDR3 sequence reads: CASSQLDRGSYGYTF. CDR3 bases: TGTGCCAGCAGCCAGCTCGACAGGGGAAGCTATGGCTACACCTTC. This chain links TRBV14 with TRBJ1-2; 8 bases match TRBD1. The V gene's germline CDR1 is SGHDN and CDR2 FVKESK. With 3 bases clipped from V and 4 bases from J, the junction kept 7 bases outside the gene matches. This CDR3 region has 15 residues. The full variable domain, with the rest looked up from reference TRBV14 and TRBJ1-2, is EAGVTQFPSHSVIEKGQTVTLRCDPISGHDNLYWYRRVMGKEIKFLLHFVKESKQDESGMPNNRFLAERTGGTYSTLKVQPAELEDSGVYFCASSQLDRGSYGYTFGSGTRLTVV.

The J gene is TRBJ1-5, the V gene TRBV21-1. TRBV21-1 is annotated as a pseudogene. The CDR3 covers 14 residues. CDR3 in amino acids: CASSNCSSNQPQHF. CDR3 DNA sequence: TGTGCCAGCAGCAATTGTAGCAGCAATCAGCCCCAGCATTTT.

J is TRBJ1-3 and V is TRBV15, with D maybe TRBD1 (5 bases). V was trimmed by 1 base and J by 0 bases, leaving 10 bases between them. Germline CDR1 LNHNV, CDR2 YYDKDF (reference sequence). This CDR3 region has 16 residues. CDR3 sequence: CATSRVGGTSGNTIYF. The CDR3 region has the DNA TGTGCCACCAGCAGAGTGGGAGGGACCTCTGGAAACACCATATATTTT.

This clone was counted a few times. The chain couples TRBV6-5 to TRBJ1-2; D ambiguous. The CDR3 has 11 residues. V was cut by 8 bases and J by 5 bases, with 9 bases left in between. The V gene's germline CDR1 is MNHEY and CDR2 SVGAGI. This chain's CDR3 is CASSSSYGYTF. DNA of the CDR3: TGTGCCAGCTCGTCTTCTTATGGCTACACCTTC.

The gene calls are TRBV9 and TRBJ2-2, with 14 bases that match TRBD2. From germline, CDR1 is SGDLS and CDR2 YYNGEE. This CDR3 region has 18 residues. V dropped 3 bases and J dropped 2; count of bases not matched to a gene: 6. The CDR3 reads CASSGTGTSGGNTGELFF. In nucleotides, the CDR3 is TGTGCCAGCAGCGGAACCGGGACTAGCGGGGGAAACACCGGGGAGCTGTTTTTT.

This clone was picked up one time. The rearrangement joins TRBV27 to TRBJ1-2; D remains ambiguous. Germline CDR1 and CDR2: MNHEY and SMNVEV (reference sequence). The length of the CDR3 is 13 residues. V was clipped by 3 bases and J by 0 bases, with 5 bases between them. As DNA, the CDR3 is TGTGCCAGCAGTTTCCTTACTAACTATGGCTACACCTTC. Its protein is CASSFLTNYGYTF.

The V gene is TRBV27, the J gene TRBJ2-7, with 9 bases matching TRBD2. Germline V CDR1 and CDR2: MNHEY, SMNVEV (reference sequence). CDR3 length: 15 residues. The J segment lost 3 bases and the V segment lost 3 bases, leaving 6 bases of the junction unmatched. The DNA for the CDR3 is TGTGCCAGCAGTTTGGTAGCGGGAGTGGGCTACGAGCAGTACTTC. It specifies CASSLVAGVGYEQYF.

This clone appeared a single time. The chain is built from TRBV29-1 and TRBJ1-1; TRBD1 aligns across 7 bases. CDR3 length equals 13 residues. Germline V gene data show CDR1 as SQVTM and CDR2 as ANQGSEA. The V segment lost 7 bases and the J segment 1 base; nucleotides outside the gene matches: 6. DNA for the CDR3: TGCAGCGGAGGACAGGTATCGAACACTGAAGCTTTCTTT. This gives the protein CSGGQVSNTEAFF.

The chain is built from TRBV7-3 and TRBJ1-3; 7 bases fit TRBD1. The CDR3 length is 14 residues. V lost 2 bases to trimming and J lost 2 bases; unmatched junction nucleotides: 0. Germline CDR1 SGHTA, CDR2 FQGTGA. The CDR3 DNA reads TGTGCCAGCAGCTTAGGGACAGCTGGAAACACCATATATTTT. It is translated as CASSLGTAGNTIYF.

The chain has TRBV30 and TRBJ2-5; TRBD1 agrees at 12 bases. Germline assignment: CDR1 GTSNPN and CDR2 SVGIG (reference sequence). CDR3 length: 15 amino acids. The ends lost 1 base at V and 6 bases at J; junction bases unmatched: 6. The CDR3 protein is CAWSAGTGGSKTQYF. Here the CDR3 DNA reads TGTGCCTGGAGTGCCGGGACAGGGGGCTCGAAGACCCAGTACTTC.

This chain connects TRBV2 to TRBJ1-1, with D perhaps matching TRBD1 (5 bases). CDR1 and CDR2 from the germline V gene are SNHLY and FYNNEI. The CDR3 length is 14 residues. Trimming removed 4 bases at V and 4 bases at J, with 13 bases between. For the CDR3, the DNA is TGTGCCAGCAGTGGGTATCGGGGGGGCACTGAAGCTTTCTTT. Its protein product is CASSGYRGGTEAFF.

This chain joins TRBV7-3 and TRBJ2-7; 10 bases fit TRBD1. This CDR3 has 15 residues. V gave up 5 bases and J gave up 4 bases; unmatched junction bases: 8. The germline CDR1 and CDR2 sequences are SGHTA and FQGTGA. CDR3 in DNA: TGTGCCAGCAGCCGGGACAGGGGAGACTATTACGAGCAGTACTTC. This encodes CASSRDRGDYYEQYF.